This T cell receptor beta chain was identified during a study of blood T cells in healthy people across ages. Study-wide background: Capturing about one barcoded beta molecule per two T cells was achieved by template switching. Findings and limits, study-wide: There was a strong correlation between TCR beta diversity and naive T cell percentage.

Turning to this clonotype: Its cognate antigen is unknown.

It was with a sample-barcoded 5' primer and a J-beta primer mix that a second PCR of roughly 7 to 12 cycles was run. Carrying 12 random nucleotides, a template-switch adaptor labeled each individual cDNA molecule. TCRdb re-called the 5' RACE reads through MiXCR, storing one row per CDR3 protein. In the table there are just under 900,000 distinct CDR3 sequences, 25% to 30% of which are singletons. V lost 2 bases and J 7 bases, leaving 14 bases between the germline ends. The CDR3 loop spans 15 amino acids. The germline gives CDR1 SGHVS, CDR2 FQNEAQ. This TCR was sampled from a woman older than 75 in good health. Sequenced sample: blood. This rearrangement joins TRBV7-8 to TRBJ1-4, with D perhaps matching TRBD1 (5 bases). CDR3 DNA sequence: TGTGCCAGCAGCTTATTCCCGGGGCAGGCTGAAAAACTGTTTTTT. Its translation: CASSLFPGQAEKLFF.